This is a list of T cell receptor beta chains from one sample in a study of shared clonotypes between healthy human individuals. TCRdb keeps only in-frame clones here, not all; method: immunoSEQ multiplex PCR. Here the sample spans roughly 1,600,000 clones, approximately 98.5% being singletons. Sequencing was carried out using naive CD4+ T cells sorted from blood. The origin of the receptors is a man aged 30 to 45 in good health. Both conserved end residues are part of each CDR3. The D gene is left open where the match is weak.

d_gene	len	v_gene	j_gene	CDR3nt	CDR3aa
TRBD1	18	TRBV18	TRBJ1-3	TGTGCCAGCTCACCTCTACCGCCTAGAACAGGGGGCGCGGCGGCCCTATATTTT	CASSPLPPRTGGAAALYF
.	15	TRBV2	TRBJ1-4	TGTGCCAGCGGGGACGGAGGGGCAGGGGCGGAAAAACTGTTTTTT	CASGDGGAGAEKLFF
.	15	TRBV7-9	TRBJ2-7	TGTGCCAGCAGCCCCAAACTGGTAGCTTCCTACGAGCAGTACTTC	CASSPKLVASYEQYF
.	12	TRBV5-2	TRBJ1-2	TGCGCCAGCAGCCAGGGACAGTATGGCTACACCTTC	CASSQGQYGYTF
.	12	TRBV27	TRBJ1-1	TGTGCCAGCAGTTTACCCGGCAGTGAAGCTTTCTTT	CASSLPGSEAFF
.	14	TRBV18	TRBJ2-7	TGTGCCAGCTCACCATCGCCAGGGAACTACGAGCAGTACTTC	CASSPSPGNYEQYF
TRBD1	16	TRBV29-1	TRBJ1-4	TGCAGCGTCGCTGGCGGACAGGGCCGCACTAATGAAAAACTGTTTTTT	CSVAGGQGRTNEKLFF
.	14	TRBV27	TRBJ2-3	TGTGCCAGCAAATCTTCCACTAGCACAGATACGCAGTATTTT	CASKSSTSTDTQYF
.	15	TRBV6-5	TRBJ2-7	TGTGCCAGCAGTTACTCCCCGGGACCAATCTACGAGCAGTACTTC	CASSYSPGPIYEQYF
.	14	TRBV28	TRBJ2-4	TGTGCCAGCAGTGGCGGGCGGGGCAAAAACATTCAGTACTTC	CASSGGRGKNIQYF
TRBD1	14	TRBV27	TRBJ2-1	TGTGCCAGCAGTTTGGAGACAGGGTATAATGAGCAGTTCTTC	CASSLETGYNEQFF
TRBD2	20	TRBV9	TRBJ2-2	TGTGCCAGCAGCGTATTTCCACGTAGCGGGAGCCTCGGGAACACCGGGGAGCTGTTTTTT	CASSVFPRSGSLGNTGELFF
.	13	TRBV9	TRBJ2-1	TGTGCCAGCAGCGTAATTTCGGGGAATGAGCAGTTCTTC	CASSVISGNEQFF
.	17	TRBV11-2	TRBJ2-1	TGTGCCAGCAGCCTAAACAGGGACTCTTGGCCCTACAATGAGCAGTTCTTC	CASSLNRDSWPYNEQFF